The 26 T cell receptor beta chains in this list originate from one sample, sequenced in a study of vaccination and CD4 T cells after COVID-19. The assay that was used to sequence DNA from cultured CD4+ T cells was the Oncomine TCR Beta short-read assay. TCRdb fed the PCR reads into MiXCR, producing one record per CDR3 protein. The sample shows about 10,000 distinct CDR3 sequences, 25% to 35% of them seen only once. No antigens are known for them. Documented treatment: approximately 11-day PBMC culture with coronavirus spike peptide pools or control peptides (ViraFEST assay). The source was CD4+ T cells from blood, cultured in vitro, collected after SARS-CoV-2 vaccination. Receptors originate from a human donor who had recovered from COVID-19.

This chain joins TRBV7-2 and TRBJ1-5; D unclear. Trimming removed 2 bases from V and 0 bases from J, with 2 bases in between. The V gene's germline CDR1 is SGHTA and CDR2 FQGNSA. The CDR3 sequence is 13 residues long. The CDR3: CASSLRSNQPQHF. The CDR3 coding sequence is TGTGCCAGCAGCTTACGTAGCAATCAGCCCCAGCATTTT.

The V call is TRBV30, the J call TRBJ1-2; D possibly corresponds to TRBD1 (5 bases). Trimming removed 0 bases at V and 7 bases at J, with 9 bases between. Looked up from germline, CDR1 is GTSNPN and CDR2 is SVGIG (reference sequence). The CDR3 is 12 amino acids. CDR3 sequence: CAWSVGARGYTF. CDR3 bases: TGTGCCTGGAGTGTAGGGGCTCGTGGCTACACCTTC.

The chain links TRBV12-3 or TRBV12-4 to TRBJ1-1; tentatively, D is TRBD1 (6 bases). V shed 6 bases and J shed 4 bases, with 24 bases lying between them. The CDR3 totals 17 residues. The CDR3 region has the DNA TGTGCCAGCAGCCCATGGGGAGTGCAGGGGAGAGGCACTGAAGCTTTCTTT. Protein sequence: CASSPWGVQGRGTEAFF.

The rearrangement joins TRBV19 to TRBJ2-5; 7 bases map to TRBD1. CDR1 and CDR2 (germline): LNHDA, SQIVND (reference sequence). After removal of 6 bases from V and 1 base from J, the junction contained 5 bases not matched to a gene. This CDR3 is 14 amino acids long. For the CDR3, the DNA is TGTGCCAGTAGAAGACAGGGCGGCCAAGAGACCCAGTACTTC. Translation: CASRRQGGQETQYF.

CDR3 nucleotides: TGTGCCAGCAGCCCTTACAATGAGCAGTTCTTC. Translated, it gives CASSPYNEQFF. J is TRBJ2-1 and V is TRBV7-2; D uncertain. V was shortened by 5 bases and J by 4 bases, with 3 bases between the two germline ends. CDR3 length equals 11 residues. Germline lookup yields CDR1 SGHTA and CDR2 FQGNSA.

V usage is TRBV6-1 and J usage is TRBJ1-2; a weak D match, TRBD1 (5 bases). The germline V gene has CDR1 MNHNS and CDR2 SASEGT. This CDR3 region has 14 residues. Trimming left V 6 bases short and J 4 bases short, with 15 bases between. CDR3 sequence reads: CASRGAARVYGYTF. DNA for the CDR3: TGTGCCAGCAGAGGGGCAGCGAGGGTCTATGGCTACACCTTC.

The chain's CDR3 is CAWNPNRGLYSYEQYF. The CDR3 nucleotides read TGTGCCTGGAATCCCAACAGGGGGCTTTACTCCTACGAGCAGTACTTC. This chain uses TRBV30 with TRBJ2-7, with 9 bases fitting TRBD1. The junction had 10 bases not matched to a gene; V was cut back by 4 bases and J by 0 bases. Germline V gene sequence: CDR1 GTSNPN, CDR2 SVGIG (reference sequence). The CDR3 is 16 amino acids.

This chain's CDR3 is CASSPPGQGRRNSPLHF. The CDR3 region has the DNA TGTGCCAGCAGCCCCCCGGGACAGGGTAGGCGTAATTCACCCCTCCACTTT. The V gene is TRBV7-2, the J gene TRBJ1-6; 9 bases line up with TRBD1. From germline, CDR1 is SGHTA and CDR2 FQGNSA. V lost 5 bases and J lost 6; bases outside the gene matches: 11. This CDR3 contains 17 residues.

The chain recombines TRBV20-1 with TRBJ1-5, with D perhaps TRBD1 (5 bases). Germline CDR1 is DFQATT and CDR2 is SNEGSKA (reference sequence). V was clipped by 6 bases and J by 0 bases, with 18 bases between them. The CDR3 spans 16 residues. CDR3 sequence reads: CSAIQEGRNSNQPQHF. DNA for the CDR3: TGCAGTGCCATTCAGGAGGGGCGGAATAGCAATCAGCCCCAGCATTTT.

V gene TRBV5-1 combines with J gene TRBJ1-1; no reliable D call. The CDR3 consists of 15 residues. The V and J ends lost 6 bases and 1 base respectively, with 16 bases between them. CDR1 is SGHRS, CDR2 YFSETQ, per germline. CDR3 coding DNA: TGCGCCAGCACCAGCGGGTATTGGGGGAACACTGAAGCTTTCTTT. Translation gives CASTSGYWGNTEAFF.

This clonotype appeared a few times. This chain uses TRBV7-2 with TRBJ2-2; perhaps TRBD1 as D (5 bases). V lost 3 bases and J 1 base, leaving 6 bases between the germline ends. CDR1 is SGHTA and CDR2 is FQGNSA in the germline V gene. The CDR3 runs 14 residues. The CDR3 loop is CASSFGQNTGELFF. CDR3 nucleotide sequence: TGTGCCAGCAGCTTCGGACAGAACACCGGGGAGCTGTTTTTT.

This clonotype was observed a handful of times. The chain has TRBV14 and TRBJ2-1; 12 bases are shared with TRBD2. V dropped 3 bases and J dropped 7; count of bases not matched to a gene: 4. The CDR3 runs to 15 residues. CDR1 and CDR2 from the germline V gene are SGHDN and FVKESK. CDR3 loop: CASSQGLAGLNEQFF. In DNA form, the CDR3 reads TGTGCCAGCAGCCAGGGACTAGCGGGCCTAAATGAGCAGTTCTTC.

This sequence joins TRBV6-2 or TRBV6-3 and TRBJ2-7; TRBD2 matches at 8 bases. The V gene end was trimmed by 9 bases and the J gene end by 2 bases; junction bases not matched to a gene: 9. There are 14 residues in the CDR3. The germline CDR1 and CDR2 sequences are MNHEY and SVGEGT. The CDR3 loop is CASRRAGATYEQYF. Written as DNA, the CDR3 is TGTGCCAGTAGAAGAGCGGGAGCTACCTACGAGCAGTACTTC.

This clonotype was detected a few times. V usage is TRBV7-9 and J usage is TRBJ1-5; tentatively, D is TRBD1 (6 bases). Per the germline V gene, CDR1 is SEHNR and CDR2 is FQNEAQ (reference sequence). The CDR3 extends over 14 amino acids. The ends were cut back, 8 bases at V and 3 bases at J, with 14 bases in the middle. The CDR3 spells CASSTGRNNQPQHF. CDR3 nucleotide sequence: TGTGCCAGCTCCACAGGGCGTAACAATCAGCCCCAGCATTTT.

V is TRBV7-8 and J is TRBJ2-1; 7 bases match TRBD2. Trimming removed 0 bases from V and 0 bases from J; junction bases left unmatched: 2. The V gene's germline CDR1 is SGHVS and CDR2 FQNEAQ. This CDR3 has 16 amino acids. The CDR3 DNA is TGTGCCAGCAGCTTAGCGAGGACTAGCTCCTACAATGAGCAGTTCTTC. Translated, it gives CASSLARTSSYNEQFF.

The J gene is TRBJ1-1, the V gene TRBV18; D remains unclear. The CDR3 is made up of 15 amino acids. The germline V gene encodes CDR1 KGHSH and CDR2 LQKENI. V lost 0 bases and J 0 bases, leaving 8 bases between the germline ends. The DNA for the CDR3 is TGTGCCAGCTCACCACCTGCACAATTGAACACTGAAGCTTTCTTT. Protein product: CASSPPAQLNTEAFF.

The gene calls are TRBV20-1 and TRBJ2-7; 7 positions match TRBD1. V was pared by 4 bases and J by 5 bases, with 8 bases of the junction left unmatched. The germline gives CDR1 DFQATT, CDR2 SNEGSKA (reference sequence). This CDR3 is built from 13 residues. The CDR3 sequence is CSATDRAINEQYF. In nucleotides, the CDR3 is TGCAGTGCTACAGACAGGGCGATAAACGAGCAGTACTTC.

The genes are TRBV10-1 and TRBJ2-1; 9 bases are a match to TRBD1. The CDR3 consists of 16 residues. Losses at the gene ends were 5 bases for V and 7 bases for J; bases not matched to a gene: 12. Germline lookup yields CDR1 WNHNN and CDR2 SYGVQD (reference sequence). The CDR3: CASSRGRGTGINEQFF. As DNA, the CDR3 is TGCGCCAGCAGTCGGGGGCGGGGGACAGGGATAAATGAGCAGTTCTTC.

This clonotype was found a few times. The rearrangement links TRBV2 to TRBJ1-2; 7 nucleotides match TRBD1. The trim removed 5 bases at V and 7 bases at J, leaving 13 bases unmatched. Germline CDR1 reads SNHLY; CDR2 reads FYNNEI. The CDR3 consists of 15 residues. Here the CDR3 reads CASSSADRSRPGYTF. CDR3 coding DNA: TGTGCCAGCAGTTCCGCGGACAGGTCCAGGCCTGGCTACACCTTC.

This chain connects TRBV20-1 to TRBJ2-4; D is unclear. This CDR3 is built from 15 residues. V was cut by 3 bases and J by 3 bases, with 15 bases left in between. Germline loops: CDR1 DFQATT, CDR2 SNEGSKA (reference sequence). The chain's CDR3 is CSARALIGVKNIQYF. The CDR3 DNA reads TGCAGTGCTAGGGCCCTAATCGGCGTCAAAAACATTCAGTACTTC.

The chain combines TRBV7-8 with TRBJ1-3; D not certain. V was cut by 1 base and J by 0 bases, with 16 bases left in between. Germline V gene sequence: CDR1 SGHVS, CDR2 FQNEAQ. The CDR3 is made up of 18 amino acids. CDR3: CASSLVSVVALSGNTIYF. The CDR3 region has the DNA TGTGCCAGCAGCTTAGTCTCGGTGGTGGCCCTCTCTGGAAACACCATATATTTT.

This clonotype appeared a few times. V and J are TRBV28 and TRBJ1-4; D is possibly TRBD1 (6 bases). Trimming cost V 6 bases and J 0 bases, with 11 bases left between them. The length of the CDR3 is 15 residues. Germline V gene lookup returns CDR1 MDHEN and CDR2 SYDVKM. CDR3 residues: CASSSTGPTNEKLFF. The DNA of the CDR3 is TGTGCCAGCAGCTCAACAGGGCCAACTAATGAAAAACTGTTTTTT.

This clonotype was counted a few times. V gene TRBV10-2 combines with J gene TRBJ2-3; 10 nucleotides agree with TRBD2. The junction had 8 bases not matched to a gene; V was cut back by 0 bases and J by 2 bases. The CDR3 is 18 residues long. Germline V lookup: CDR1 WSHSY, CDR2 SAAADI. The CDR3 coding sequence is TGCGCCAGCAGTGAGTCAATTATAGCGGGAGGCCCCACAGATACGCAGTATTTT. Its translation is CASSESIIAGGPTDTQYF.

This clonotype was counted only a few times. CDR3 residues: CASSSISGAKNIQYF. The CDR3 bases are TGTGCCAGCAGCTCCATTAGCGGGGCCAAAAACATTCAGTACTTC. This chain connects TRBV11-2 to TRBJ2-4, with 7 bases matching TRBD2. The CDR3 length is 15 residues. Trimming removed 4 bases from V and 1 base from J; junction bases left unmatched: 4. Germline V gene data show CDR1 as SGHAT and CDR2 as FQNNGV.

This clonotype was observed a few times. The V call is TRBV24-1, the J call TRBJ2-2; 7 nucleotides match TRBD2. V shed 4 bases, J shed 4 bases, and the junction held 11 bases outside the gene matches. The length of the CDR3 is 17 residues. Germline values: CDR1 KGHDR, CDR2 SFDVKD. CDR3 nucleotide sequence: TGTGCCACCAGTGACAAAGGACTAGGGCGGTCCACCGGGGAGCTGTTTTTT. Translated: CATSDKGLGRSTGELFF.

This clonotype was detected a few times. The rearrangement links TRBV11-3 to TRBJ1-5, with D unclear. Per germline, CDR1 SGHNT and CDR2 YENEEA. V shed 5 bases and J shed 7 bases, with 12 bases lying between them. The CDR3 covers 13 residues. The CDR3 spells CASSTRKGQPQHF. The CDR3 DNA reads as TGTGCCAGCAGCACCCGAAAAGGCCAGCCCCAGCATTTT.